This TCR beta chain was sequenced during a study of blood T cell repertoires in COVID-19. Looking at the study overall: Sites in the United States, Italy and Spain provided acute and convalescent COVID-19 samples.

Participants came from under 30 US areas, aged roughly 18 to 89 years. Participant-given clinical history determined each cohort assignment. Either two negative PCRs, clearance, or symptom resolution qualified Cohort 3 donors as recovered. Germline V gene lookup returns CDR1 SQVTM and CDR2 ANQGSEA. Trimming removed 4 bases at V and 4 bases at J, with 13 bases between. The CDR3 consists of 13 residues. TCRdb keeps only in-frame clones here, not all; method: immunoSEQ multiplex PCR. The repertoire holds approximately 200,000 clones, with roughly 82% as singletons. This clone was observed a single time. This receptor was identified in a woman in her 30s who had recovered from COVID-19. The chain has TRBV29-1 and TRBJ2-5, with D possibly being TRBD2 (6 bases). The sequenced sample was PBMCs or T cells enriched from blood (not recorded which). This CDR3 is CSVVRAGGETQYF. CDR3 nucleotides: TGCAGCGTTGTGCGGGCCGGGGGAGAGACCCAGTACTTC.